The 9 T cell receptor beta chains presented below share a single source sample, sequenced in a study of blood T cells in healthy people across ages. The use of a sample-barcoded 5' primer and a J-beta primer mix characterized a second PCR of about 6 to 11 cycles. A single record per CDR3 protein comes from TCRdb applying MiXCR to the 5' RACE reads. Here the sample spans about 930,000 distinct CDR3 sequences, about 28% being singletons. The same sample was also used in a study of T cells of mothers and their children.

Sequencing was performed on blood. These receptors came from a woman aged 40 to 50 in good health.

This clonotype was detected a few times. The chain joins TRBV25-1 to TRBJ1-2, with unresolved D. The ends were cut back, 5 bases at V and 6 bases at J, with 16 bases in the middle. In germline, CDR1 is MGHDK, CDR2 SYGVNS. The CDR3 consists of 14 residues. This CDR3 reads CASSQPGGRDGYTF. Here the CDR3 DNA reads TGTGCCAGCAGTCAACCTGGCGGGCGAGATGGCTACACCTTC.

This chain uses TRBV7-2 with TRBJ1-1; no definite D call. This CDR3 spans 15 amino acids. Germline V gene lookup returns CDR1 SGHTA and CDR2 FQGNSA. Trimming removed 6 bases at V and 0 bases at J, with 14 bases between. The CDR3 DNA is TGTGCCAGCAGTTCCCCGGCAGATATGAACACTGAAGCTTTCTTT. It specifies CASSSPADMNTEAFF.

V and J are TRBV5-1 and TRBJ2-7, with a weak D call TRBD2 (6 bases). This CDR3 spans 12 amino acids. Trimming removed 3 bases at V and 7 bases at J, with 11 bases between. Germline V lookup: CDR1 SGHRS, CDR2 YFSETQ. CDR3 region: CASSWSEGEQYF. The CDR3 nucleotides are TGCGCCAGCAGCTGGTCGGAGGGTGAGCAGTACTTC.

This clonotype was found many times. The genes are TRBV10-3 and TRBJ2-7; D is perhaps TRBD1 (5 bases). This CDR3 spans 14 amino acids. Between the trimmed V and J ends, which lost 3 bases and 6 bases, there was a span of 15 bases. Germline-derived CDR1 and CDR2 are ENHRY and SYGVKD. The CDR3 here is CAISDNQGSGEQYF. The CDR3 DNA is TGTGCCATCAGTGATAACCAGGGTTCGGGCGAGCAGTACTTC.

This clonotype has a handful of counts. V gene TRBV20-1 combines with J gene TRBJ2-4, with 8 bases fitting TRBD1. CDR3 length: 15 residues. Germline loops: CDR1 DFQATT, CDR2 SNEGSKA (reference sequence). The V and J ends lost 3 bases and 0 bases, in that order; junction bases with no gene match: 4. The chain's CDR3 is CSASQGALAKNIQYF. The DNA of the CDR3 is TGCAGTGCTAGCCAGGGGGCTTTAGCCAAAAACATTCAGTACTTC.

As concerns this clonotype: This sequence may be a read error, since a much larger clone differs from it by one base. This rearrangement joins TRBV12-3 or TRBV12-4 to TRBJ1-4; 10 nucleotides match TRBD1. This CDR3 has 14 amino acids. Here the CDR3 DNA reads TGTCCCAGCAGTCCGGGACAGGGGATAGGAAAACTGTTTTTT. Its protein is CPSSPGQGIGKLFF.

In its sample, this clonotype was seen a few times. The genes are TRBV7-3 and TRBJ2-2; D is unclear. CDR3 length: 15 amino acids. Trimming removed 1 base at V and 0 bases at J, with 6 bases between. CDR1 and CDR2 (germline): SGHTA, FQGTGA. CDR3 sequence reads: CASSLNAANTGELFF. CDR3 bases: TGTGCCAGCAGCTTAAACGCCGCGAACACCGGGGAGCTGTTTTTT.

Many counts were recorded for this clonotype. J is TRBJ2-7 and V is TRBV12-3 or TRBV12-4; no reliable D call. The CDR3 is made up of 12 amino acids. V dropped 8 bases and J dropped 2 bases, with 10 bases sitting between them. For the CDR3, the DNA is TGTGCCAGCGGGATAGCTGCCTACGAGCAGTACTTC. Protein sequence: CASGIAAYEQYF.

This clonotype has a count of ten or more. The genes are TRBV4-2 and TRBJ2-7, with TRBD2 matching 13 bases. Germline-derived CDR1 and CDR2 are LGHNA and YNFKEQ. The CDR3 contains 16 residues. The V gene end was trimmed by 5 bases and the J gene end by 4 bases; junction bases not matched to a gene: 8. Written as DNA, the CDR3 is TGTGCCAGCAGCTCCCTGACTAGCGGGGGGTTTTACGAGCAGTACTTC. Its protein product is CASSSLTSGGFYEQYF.